This TCR beta chain is from a study of cytomegalovirus exposure and HLA in healthy donors. The study, taken as a whole, reports: Reportedly, fewer N-insertions than the approximately 680-donor mean appeared in an Asian-associated ancestry cluster in a later analysis. The productive fraction for most TCR beta V segments was about 87% or about 30% in an earlier analysis.

It was healthy bone marrow donors who served as donors. This CDR3 has 14 amino acids. The V gene's germline CDR1 is LNHDA and CDR2 SQIVND (reference sequence). V lost 3 bases, J lost 9 bases, and 7 bases stayed unmatched. This clone was observed a handful of times. No antigen is known for it. 60 Vbeta and 13 Jbeta primers were used in PCR. TCRdb's copy holds only in-frame clones and misses some; the assay was immunoSEQ multiplex PCR. The sample gives around 100,000 clones, roughly a tenth of which show up once; about 5.7% is in the top ten. J is TRBJ2-1 and V is TRBV19; 8 nucleotides match TRBD2. The sample was PBMCs. This clonotype was sampled from a man aged 35 to 55 in good health and CMV-seropositive. The CDR3 sequence: CASSIRAGGGEQFF. The CDR3 DNA is TGTGCCAGTAGTATCAGGGCCGGGGGGGGTGAGCAGTTCTTC.